This T cell receptor beta chain originates from a study of blood T cell repertoires in COVID-19. Study-level background: COVID-19 samples, acute and convalescent, were from the United States, Italy and Spain.

CDR3 size: 14 residues. The germline V gene has CDR1 LNHDA and CDR2 SQIVND (reference sequence). Between the trimmed V and J ends, which lost 4 bases and 3 bases, there was a span of 13 bases. TCRdb's copy holds only in-frame clones and misses some; the assay was immunoSEQ multiplex PCR. The table includes just under 300,000 clones, approximately 86% detected once. The sample taken for sequencing was peripheral blood. This clonotype was obtained from a man between 65 and 85 years old with acute or convalescent COVID-19. This chain uses TRBV19 with TRBJ2-7; D is perhaps TRBD2 (6 bases). DNA for the CDR3: TGTGCCAGTAGTAAAAGGGGAGGATACTACGAGCAGTACTTC. Its translation: CASSKRGGYYEQYF.